The 30 T cell receptor beta chains listed next were all sequenced from one sample in a study of T cells in Graves' hyperthyroidism and ophthalmopathy. The investigators amplified TCR beta CDR3 regions from RNA transcripts. Initially, a first-round RT-PCR of the TCR CDR3 employed the HTBI primer set. TCRdb passed the multiplex PCR reads through MiXCR, listing each CDR3 protein once. The repertoire consists of around 620,000 distinct CDR3 sequences, with 15% to 20% occurring once and the leading ten covering 3.5% to 4%. Source material: blood. These receptors originate from a woman younger than 45 with Graves' hyperthyroidism.

The chain couples TRBV7-8 to TRBJ2-1, with 9 bases fitting TRBD2. Germline V gene data show CDR1 as SGHVS and CDR2 as FQNEAQ. The CDR3 is 17 amino acids. Losses at the gene ends were 2 bases for V and 3 bases for J; bases not matched to a gene: 8. Here the CDR3 DNA reads TGTGCCAGCAGCTTATTAGTGTTAGCGGGAGACTACAATGAGCAGTTCTTC. This sequence encodes CASSLLVLAGDYNEQFF.

The CDR3, as DNA: TGTGCCAGCAGCGTAGGTCTAGTCGACAATGAGCAGTTCTTC. Amino acid sequence: CASSVGLVDNEQFF. This chain uses TRBV9 with TRBJ2-1, with D unresolved. Germline V lookup: CDR1 SGDLS, CDR2 YYNGEE. V was pared by 0 bases and J by 5 bases, with 9 bases between. The CDR3 has 14 amino acids.

This clonotype was seen more than once but under ten times. V and J are TRBV15 and TRBJ1-5, with D possibly being TRBD1 (5 bases). The V gene's germline CDR1 is LNHNV and CDR2 YYDKDF (reference sequence). The CDR3 sequence is 13 residues long. V was cut by 8 bases and J by 7 bases, with 15 bases left in between. This CDR3 is CATAQGPGQPQHF. The DNA of the CDR3 is TGTGCCACCGCTCAGGGTCCGGGCCAGCCCCAGCATTTT.

The chain links TRBV30 to TRBJ2-3, with D possibly matching TRBD2 (5 bases). Germline lookup yields CDR1 GTSNPN and CDR2 SVGIG (reference sequence). The CDR3 runs to 13 residues. The germline V and J ends were trimmed by 0 bases and 2 bases, with 6 bases remaining between them. The CDR3 region is CAWSVRDTDTQYF. Here the CDR3 DNA reads TGTGCCTGGAGTGTCCGGGACACAGATACGCAGTATTTT.

This clonotype was detected a few times. V and J are TRBV6-1 and TRBJ1-2; D is unclear. V lost 6 bases, J lost 0 bases, and 11 bases lay in between. The CDR3 is 14 residues long. From germline, CDR1 is MNHNS and CDR2 SASEGT. The CDR3 loop reads CASSRGEANYGYTF. For the CDR3, the DNA is TGTGCCAGCAGCCGCGGGGAGGCTAACTATGGCTACACCTTC.

This clonotype has just a few counts. The chain joins TRBV12-3 or TRBV12-4 to TRBJ2-4, with 13 bases that match TRBD2. The CDR3 extends over 19 amino acids. V was clipped by 8 bases and J by 2 bases; unmatched bases: 15. The CDR3 reads CASAVVGLTSGRTKNIQYF. In nucleotides, the CDR3 is TGTGCCAGCGCGGTTGTGGGGTTGACTAGCGGGAGGACCAAAAACATTCAGTACTTC.

This clonotype was found many times. This chain connects TRBV28 to TRBJ2-5; unclear D gene. Looked up from germline, CDR1 is MDHEN and CDR2 is SYDVKM. The CDR3 extends over 12 amino acids. The V end was cut by 4 bases, the J end by 7 bases, with 10 bases between. The CDR3 loop is CASSSSPGTQYF. In nucleotides, the CDR3 is TGTGCCAGCAGTTCCTCCCCGGGGACCCAGTACTTC.

This clonotype was counted ten times or more. The gene calls are TRBV29-1 and TRBJ2-2; 11 bases agree with TRBD2. The CDR3 is 15 amino acids. The trim removed 7 bases at V and 5 bases at J, leaving 9 bases unmatched. In germline, CDR1 is SQVTM, CDR2 ANQGSEA. CDR3 DNA sequence: TGCAGCGCAGAGACTAGCGGGACGCTTACCGGGGAGCTGTTTTTT. It is translated as CSAETSGTLTGELFF.

The V call is TRBV9, the J call TRBJ2-2; TRBD2 matches 13 bases. Germline values: CDR1 SGDLS, CDR2 YYNGEE. The CDR3 covers 17 residues. J was trimmed by 3 bases and V by 3 bases; bases with no gene match: 5. The CDR3 loop is CASSARTSGSHTGELFF. CDR3 nucleotides: TGTGCCAGCAGCGCCCGGACTAGCGGGAGTCACACCGGGGAGCTGTTTTTT.

This clonotype has only one observation. This chain joins TRBV9 and TRBJ1-2; D gene unclear. This CDR3 has 15 residues. From germline, CDR1 is SGDLS and CDR2 YYNGEE. The V gene lost 0 bases and the J gene lost 4 bases, with 13 bases spanning the gap. CDR3 sequence: CASSVEGGQSYGYTF. DNA for the CDR3: TGTGCCAGCAGCGTAGAAGGAGGGCAATCCTATGGCTACACCTTC.

CDR3 bases: TGCAGCGCCGCCGTAGCGGGAGGCGCCGGGGAGCTGTTTTTT. This gives the protein CSAAVAGGAGELFF. V is TRBV29-1 and J is TRBJ2-2; 10 bases match TRBD2. With V trimmed by 7 bases and J by 6 bases, 8 bases remained unmatched. CDR1 is SQVTM and CDR2 is ANQGSEA in the germline V gene. The CDR3 is 14 residues long.

The rearrangement joins TRBV19 to TRBJ1-5, with D possibly TRBD1 on 5 matching bases. V lost 7 bases and J lost 7, with 14 bases in between. CDR1 LNHDA and CDR2 SQIVND come from the germline V gene (reference sequence). The CDR3 covers 13 residues. CDR3 nucleotide sequence: TGTGCCAGTATTGGGGCCTATAGGCAGCCCCAGCATTTT. Amino acids: CASIGAYRQPQHF.

V is TRBV29-1 and J is TRBJ2-3, with TRBD2 matching over 8 bases. CDR1 and CDR2 (germline): SQVTM, ANQGSEA. J was trimmed by 4 bases and V by 7 bases; bases with no gene match: 10. There are 14 residues in the CDR3. CDR3 nucleotide sequence: TGCAGCGGCAGAGCGGGAGTCGCCCCAGATACGCAGTATTTT. It translates to CSGRAGVAPDTQYF.

This clonotype showed up many times. The rearrangement links TRBV7-2 to TRBJ2-5, with D unresolved. V lost 0 bases and J 4 bases, leaving 9 bases between the germline ends. Germline V gives CDR1 SGHTA, CDR2 FQGNSA. The CDR3 covers 14 residues. The CDR3 is CASSLARSRETQYF. For the CDR3, the DNA is TGTGCCAGCAGCTTAGCCCGAAGTCGAGAGACCCAGTACTTC.

The table lists this clonotype with a few counts. This CDR3 is CASSQERDAFF. CDR3 coding DNA: TGTGCCAGCAGCCAAGAAAGGGACGCTTTCTTT. The V gene is TRBV4-2, the J gene TRBJ1-1; D possibly corresponds to TRBD1 (5 bases). V lost 0 bases to trimming and J lost 11 bases, with 7 bases between them. The CDR3 consists of 11 residues. Germline V CDR1 and CDR2: LGHNA, YNFKEQ.

This clonotype was seen many times. The chain employs TRBV29-1 and TRBJ1-1, with 11 bases fitting TRBD1. Germline assignment: CDR1 SQVTM and CDR2 ANQGSEA. The junction had 9 bases not matched to a gene; V was cut back by 7 bases and J by 2 bases. The CDR3 length is 15 residues. The CDR3 nucleotides are TGCAGCGCAGAGGACAGGGGGCTAACCAACACTGAAGCTTTCTTT. Its translation is CSAEDRGLTNTEAFF.

Many counts were recorded for this clonotype. V and J are TRBV12-3 or TRBV12-4 and TRBJ1-2; tentative D call: TRBD1 (5 bases). This CDR3 has 13 residues. The ends were cut back, 6 bases at V and 4 bases at J, with 12 bases in the middle. This CDR3 reads CASRERGVYGYTF. The DNA for the CDR3 is TGTGCCAGCAGAGAAAGGGGCGTCTATGGCTACACCTTC.

This clonotype showed up just a few times. The rearrangement links TRBV3-1 to TRBJ1-2; D might be TRBD1 (5 bases). The CDR3 extends over 12 amino acids. Trimming took off 1 base at V and 13 bases at J, with 13 bases between the two ends. Germline loops: CDR1 LGHDT, CDR2 YNNKEL (reference sequence). CDR3 residues: CASSQGGSGGTF. CDR3 bases: TGTGCCAGCAGCCAAGGAGGGAGCGGGGGCACCTTC.

This chain joins TRBV7-9 and TRBJ2-2; 8 positions match TRBD1. Germline loops: CDR1 SEHNR, CDR2 FQNEAQ (reference sequence). V was clipped by 2 bases and J by 2 bases; unmatched bases: 7. CDR3 length: 17 amino acids. DNA for the CDR3: TGTGCCAGCAGCTTATCTGCGGACAGGGCAAACACCGGGGAGCTGTTTTTT. Translated: CASSLSADRANTGELFF.

This chain joins TRBV5-1 and TRBJ2-1; tentatively, D is TRBD1 or TRBD2 (5 bases each). Germline V gene data show CDR1 as SGHRS and CDR2 as YFSETQ. V gave up 1 base and J gave up 3 bases, with 11 bases separating them. The length of the CDR3 is 15 residues. In DNA form, the CDR3 reads TGCGCCAGCAGCTTGCGGGACCTAGACTACAATGAGCAGTTCTTC. Residues: CASSLRDLDYNEQFF.

A remark on this clonotype: A junction boundary mismatches the germline segment, possibly from a read error. This chain links TRBV7-2 with TRBJ1-6, with 7 bases identical to TRBD1. The CDR3 covers 14 residues. Germline V gives CDR1 SGHTA, CDR2 FQGNSA. CDR3 in DNA: TGCGCCAGCAGCCAGGGGGTATTAAATTCACCCCTCCACTTT. As protein: CASSQGVLNSPLHF.

There are a few counts of this clonotype. A single base separates this from a much larger clone, so it may be a read error. The chain links TRBV18 to TRBJ2-7; 9 positions agree with TRBD1. The CDR3 is 14 residues long. CDR1 and CDR2 from the germline V gene are KGHSH and LQKENI. The trim removed 5 bases at V and 3 bases at J, leaving 5 bases unmatched. The CDR3 nucleotides read TGTGCCAGCTCAGAGGGACAGGGATTCTACGAGCAGTACTTC. It is translated as CASSEGQGFYEQYF.

This clonotype was seen only once. CDR3 bases: TGTGCCAGCTCGCTTTCCGGGACATATGACTATGGCTACACCTTC. Translated, it gives CASSLSGTYDYGYTF. This chain links TRBV18 with TRBJ1-2; D may be TRBD1 (6 bases). This CDR3 contains 15 residues. V lost 6 bases to trimming and J lost 3 bases, with 17 bases between them. CDR1 and CDR2 (germline): KGHSH, LQKENI.

V is TRBV4-1 and J is TRBJ2-1, with 14 nucleotides matching TRBD2. Trimming took 3 bases from V and 0 from J; bases not matched to a gene: 4. The germline V gene encodes CDR1 MGHRA and CDR2 YSYEKL. CDR3 size: 18 residues. As DNA, the CDR3 is TGCGCCAGCAGCCACCCTGGGACTAGCGGGAGCTCCTACAATGAGCAGTTCTTC. Residues: CASSHPGTSGSSYNEQFF.

The chain carries TRBV4-2 and TRBJ2-2; a weak D match, TRBD1 (5 bases). V lost 1 base to trimming and J lost 0 bases, with 12 bases between them. The CDR3 covers 17 residues. CDR1 and CDR2 from the germline V gene are LGHNA and YNFKEQ. This CDR3 is CASSQGDWTPNTGELFF. For the CDR3, the DNA is TGTGCCAGCAGCCAAGGCGACTGGACACCGAACACCGGGGAGCTGTTTTTT.

This clonotype showed up many times. The chain couples TRBV5-1 to TRBJ2-7, with D unresolved. Germline CDR1 SGHRS, CDR2 YFSETQ. V shed 2 bases and J shed 6 bases, with 9 bases lying between them. CDR3 length equals 12 residues. DNA for the CDR3: TGCGCCAGCAGCTTCGACGACCGCGAGCAGTACTTC. It specifies CASSFDDREQYF.

At least ten counts were recorded for this clonotype. The V gene is TRBV28, the J gene TRBJ2-3; 10 positions match TRBD1. The trim removed 7 bases at V and 6 bases at J, leaving 13 bases unmatched. The CDR3 contains 16 residues. Germline CDR1 reads MDHEN; CDR2 reads SYDVKM. The CDR3 loop is CASTPDRGLSADTQYF. Here the CDR3 DNA reads TGTGCCAGCACCCCCGACAGGGGGCTTTCGGCCGATACGCAGTATTTT.

This chain links TRBV9 with TRBJ2-7, with 10 bases matching TRBD2. This CDR3 has 15 amino acids. Germline values: CDR1 SGDLS, CDR2 YYNGEE. The V gene end was trimmed by 0 bases and the J gene end by 3 bases; junction bases not matched to a gene: 3. The CDR3 DNA sequence: TGTGCCAGCAGCGTAGCCCCTAGCGGGAGCTACGAGCAGTACTTC. It specifies CASSVAPSGSYEQYF.

This clonotype was picked up many times. The V gene is TRBV28, the J gene TRBJ1-4, with TRBD1 as a possible D gene (5 bases). Germline V gene sequence: CDR1 MDHEN, CDR2 SYDVKM. Trimming took off 2 bases at V and 1 base at J, with 5 bases between the two ends. The CDR3 is made up of 14 amino acids. CDR3 loop: CASSLGGTNEKLFF. DNA for the CDR3: TGTGCCAGCAGTTTAGGGGGAACTAATGAAAAACTGTTTTTT.

This clonotype was found a few times. The rearrangement links TRBV15 to TRBJ2-1; D unclear. CDR1 LNHNV and CDR2 YYDKDF come from the germline V gene (reference sequence). The CDR3 is 15 amino acids. V was shortened by 1 base and J by 3 bases, with 10 bases between the two germline ends. The CDR3 DNA follows: TGTGCCACCAGCAGAGTGGGCTCGGGCTACAATGAGCAGTTCTTC. Translating gives CATSRVGSGYNEQFF.